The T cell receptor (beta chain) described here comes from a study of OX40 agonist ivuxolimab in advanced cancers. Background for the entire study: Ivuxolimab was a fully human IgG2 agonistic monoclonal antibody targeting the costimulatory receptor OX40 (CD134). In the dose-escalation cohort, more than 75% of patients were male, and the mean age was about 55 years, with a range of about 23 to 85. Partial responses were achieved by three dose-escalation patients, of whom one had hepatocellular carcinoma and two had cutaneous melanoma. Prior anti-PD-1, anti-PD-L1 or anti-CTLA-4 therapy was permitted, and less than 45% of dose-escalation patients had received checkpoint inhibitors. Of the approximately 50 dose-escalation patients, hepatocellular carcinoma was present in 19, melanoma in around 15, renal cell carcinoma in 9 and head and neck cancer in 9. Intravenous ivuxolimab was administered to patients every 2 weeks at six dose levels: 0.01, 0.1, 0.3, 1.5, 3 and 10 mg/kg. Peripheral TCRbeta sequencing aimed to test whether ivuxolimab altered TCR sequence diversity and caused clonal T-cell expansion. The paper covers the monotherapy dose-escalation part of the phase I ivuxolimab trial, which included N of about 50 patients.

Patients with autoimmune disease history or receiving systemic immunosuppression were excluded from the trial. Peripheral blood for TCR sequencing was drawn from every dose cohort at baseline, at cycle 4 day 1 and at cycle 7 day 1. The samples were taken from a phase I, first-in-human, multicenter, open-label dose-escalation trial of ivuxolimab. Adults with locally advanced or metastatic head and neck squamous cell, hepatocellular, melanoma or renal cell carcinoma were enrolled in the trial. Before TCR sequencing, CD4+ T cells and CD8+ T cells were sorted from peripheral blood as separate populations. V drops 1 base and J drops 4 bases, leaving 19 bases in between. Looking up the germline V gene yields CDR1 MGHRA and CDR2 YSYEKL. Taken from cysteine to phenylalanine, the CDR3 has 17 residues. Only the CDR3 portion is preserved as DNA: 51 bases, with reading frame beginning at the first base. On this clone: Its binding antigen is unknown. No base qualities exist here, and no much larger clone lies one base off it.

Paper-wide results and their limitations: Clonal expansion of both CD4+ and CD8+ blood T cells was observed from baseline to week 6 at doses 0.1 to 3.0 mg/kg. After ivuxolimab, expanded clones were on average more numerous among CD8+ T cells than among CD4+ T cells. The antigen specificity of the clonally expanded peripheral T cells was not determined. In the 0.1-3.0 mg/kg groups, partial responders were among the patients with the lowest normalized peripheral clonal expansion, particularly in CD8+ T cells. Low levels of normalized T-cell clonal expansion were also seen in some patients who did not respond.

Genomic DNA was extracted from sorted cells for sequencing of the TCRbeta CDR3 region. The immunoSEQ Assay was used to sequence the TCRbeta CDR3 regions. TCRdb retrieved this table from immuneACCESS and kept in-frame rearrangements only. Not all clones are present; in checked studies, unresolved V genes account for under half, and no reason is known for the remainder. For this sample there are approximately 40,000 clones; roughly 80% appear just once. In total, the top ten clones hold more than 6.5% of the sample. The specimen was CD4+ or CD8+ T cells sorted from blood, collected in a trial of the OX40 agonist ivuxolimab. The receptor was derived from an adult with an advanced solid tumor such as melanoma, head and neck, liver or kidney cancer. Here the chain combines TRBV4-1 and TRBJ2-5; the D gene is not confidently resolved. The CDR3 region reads CASSQVQGGRVGETQYF. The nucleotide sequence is TGCGCCAGCAGCCAAGTTCAAGGTGGCCGGGTTGGAGAGACCCAGTACTTC.